This T cell receptor (beta chain) stems from a study of cytomegalovirus exposure and HLA in healthy donors. Study outcomes and limitations: In a later analysis, across HLA loci, associated TCR counts were highest for DRB1, lowest for HLA-C. Being productive about 87% or about 30% of the time was typical of most TCR beta V segments in an earlier analysis. There were reportedly fewer N-insertions in an Asian-associated ancestry cluster than the roughly 670-donor mean, in a later analysis.

The junction had 11 bases not matched to a gene; V was cut back by 7 bases and J by 7 bases. Germline V gene data show CDR1 as MDHEN and CDR2 as SYDVKM. This CDR3 comprises 14 residues. Remarks on this clone: Its antigen is not known.

13 Jbeta primers and 60 Vbeta primers were used for the PCR. Repertoires were generated with immunoSEQ multiplex PCR, while TCRdb's copy carries only in-frame clones and drops some. The table counts about 130,000 clones; less than 2% lies in the top ten. Donors counted as nominally healthy when sampled, yet unrecorded immune exposures were likely. Sequences were obtained from PBMCs. This chain uses TRBV28 with TRBJ2-7; 9 nucleotides agree with TRBD2. The sequence was obtained from a man aged 18 to 29 in good health and CMV-seronegative. CDR3 in DNA: TGTGCCAGCACCCCGGGACTAGCAAGAGGTGAGCAGTACTTC. Its translation is CASTPGLARGEQYF.